The 29 T cell receptor beta chains listed next were all sequenced from one sample in a study of identical twins. TCRdb re-called the 5' RACE reads through MiXCR, storing one row per CDR3 protein. Of some 710,000 distinct CDR3 sequences listed, around 6% are singletons. Material for sequencing was naive T cells sorted from blood. The receptors derive from a man between 18 and 29 years old in good health.

This clonotype was seen at least ten times. The chain combines TRBV20-1 with TRBJ1-1; D might be TRBD1 (5 bases). The V end lost 7 bases, the J end lost 0 bases, and 15 bases lay between the germline ends. This CDR3 is built from 14 residues. Germline lookup yields CDR1 DFQATT and CDR2 SNEGSKA (reference sequence). The CDR3: CSVFPGAMNTEAFF. The CDR3 DNA reads TGCAGTGTTTTTCCCGGGGCTATGAACACTGAAGCTTTCTTT.

This sequence joins TRBV6-1 and TRBJ2-7; 8 positions agree with TRBD1. V lost 4 bases, J lost 6 bases, and 2 bases stayed unmatched. The CDR3 runs to 12 residues. The germline V gene has CDR1 MNHNS and CDR2 SASEGT. The CDR3 region is CASSVDRGEQYV. In nucleotides, the CDR3 is TGTGCCAGCAGTGTTGACAGGGGCGAGCAGTACGTC.

The genes are TRBV6-2 or TRBV6-3 and TRBJ1-6; TRBD1 is a possible D gene (5 bases). The germline gives CDR1 MNHEY, CDR2 SVGEGT. Trimming removed 2 bases from V and 10 bases from J, with 9 bases in between. This CDR3 is 13 amino acids long. CDR3 DNA sequence: TGTGCCAGCAGTTACGAAGGGGACTCACCCCTCCACTTT. Translation gives CASSYEGDSPLHF.

This clonotype has a count of ten or more. This chain links TRBV18 with TRBJ2-7; D is ambiguous. The germline V gene encodes CDR1 KGHSH and CDR2 LQKENI. Trimming took off 1 base at V and 4 bases at J, with 5 bases between the two ends. The length of the CDR3 is 12 residues. The CDR3: CASSPRGYEQYF. CDR3 nucleotides: TGTGCCAGCTCACCACGGGGTTACGAGCAGTACTTC.

This clonotype was found many times. CDR3 bases: TGCGCCAGCAGCTTGGATGGACAGTACACTGGAAACACCATATATTTT. Translated: CASSLDGQYTGNTIYF. The V and J genes are TRBV5-1 and TRBJ1-3, with D maybe TRBD1 (6 bases). This CDR3 comprises 16 residues. V was clipped by 0 bases and J by 2 bases, with 12 bases between them. Germline V gives CDR1 SGHRS, CDR2 YFSETQ. Complete variable domain (other parts from reference TRBV5-1 and TRBJ1-3): KAGVTQTPRYLIKTRGQQVTLSCSPISGHRSVSWYQQTPGQGLQFLFEYFSETQRNKGNFPGRFSGRQFSNSRSEMNVSTLELGDSALYLCASSLDGQYTGNTIYFGEGSWLTVV.

The V gene is TRBV18, the J gene TRBJ1-5; D gene ambiguous. The V and J ends lost 4 bases and 7 bases respectively, with 11 bases between them. This CDR3 spans 13 amino acids. Germline lookup yields CDR1 KGHSH and CDR2 LQKENI. The DNA for the CDR3 is TGTGCCAGCTCACAAATCGACGGACAGCCCCAGCATTTT. This codes for CASSQIDGQPQHF.

This clonotype was observed a handful of times. This chain connects TRBV10-3 to TRBJ1-2; no definite D call. Germline values: CDR1 ENHRY, CDR2 SYGVKD. V gave up 5 bases and J gave up 8 bases, with 18 bases separating them. This CDR3 is 14 amino acids long. CDR3 region: CAISSLGNIEGYTF. The CDR3 DNA is TGTGCCATCAGTAGTCTGGGTAACATAGAGGGCTACACCTTC.

This clonotype was seen a handful of times. This chain connects TRBV18 to TRBJ1-1, with D perhaps matching TRBD1 (5 bases). The CDR3 sequence is 14 residues long. Germline V gene lookup returns CDR1 KGHSH and CDR2 LQKENI. Trimming took 3 bases from V and 3 from J, leaving 11 bases between them. CDR3 in amino acids: CASSPIKGHTEAFF. CDR3 bases: TGTGCCAGCTCACCCATCAAGGGGCACACTGAAGCTTTCTTT.

As regards this clonotype: A read error is possible here, since a much larger clone lies one base away. The rearrangement links TRBV6-5 to TRBJ2-1; 7 bases are shared with TRBD2. The CDR3 consists of 16 residues. The germline CDR1 and CDR2 sequences are MNHEY and SVGAGI. The CDR3: CASSYSRERRYNEEFF. The CDR3 region has the DNA TGTGCCAGCAGTTACTCGCGGGAGCGGCGCTACAATGAGGAGTTCTTC.

This clonotype was counted a few times. V gene TRBV24-1 combines with J gene TRBJ1-2; D is uncertain. CDR3 length: 16 amino acids. Germline values: CDR1 KGHDR, CDR2 SFDVKD. The ends were cut back, 2 bases at V and 7 bases at J, with 19 bases in the middle. CDR3 amino acids: CATSDSKLAGFGGYTF. The CDR3 nucleotides are TGTGCCACCAGTGATTCGAAACTCGCGGGATTCGGTGGCTACACCTTC.

This clonotype was recorded at least ten times. DNA of the CDR3: TGTGCCAGCAGAGTTGGTGAAAAACTGTTTTTT. Translated: CASRVGEKLFF. V and J are TRBV12-3 or TRBV12-4 and TRBJ1-4; no reliable D call. This CDR3 spans 11 amino acids. Trimming removed 6 bases at V and 7 bases at J, with 6 bases between.

Many counts were recorded for this clonotype. This chain uses TRBV29-1 with TRBJ2-1; D call uncertain. The CDR3 is 12 residues long. V lost 4 bases to trimming and J lost 2 bases, with 6 bases between them. CDR1 and CDR2 (germline): SQVTM, ANQGSEA. CDR3 protein: CSVVEPYNEQFF. As DNA, the CDR3 is TGCAGCGTTGTAGAACCCTACAATGAGCAGTTCTTC.

This clonotype was detected only a few times. The chain has TRBV7-7 and TRBJ1-1; the D is unclear. V shed 5 bases and J shed 1 base, with 11 bases lying between them. Germline V gene lookup returns CDR1 SSHAT and CDR2 FNYEAQ (reference sequence). CDR3 length equals 14 residues. The CDR3 coding sequence is TGTGCCAGCAGCAGAATTACAGAGAACACTGAAGCTTTCTTT. Protein product: CASSRITENTEAFF.

This clonotype was recorded many times. The rearrangement joins TRBV27 to TRBJ2-7, with 8 positions matching TRBD1. The V and J ends lost 4 bases and 4 bases, in that order; junction bases with no gene match: 9. The germline gives CDR1 MNHEY, CDR2 SMNVEV (reference sequence). This CDR3 spans 15 amino acids. The chain's CDR3 is CASSSGQGELYEQYF. CDR3 coding DNA: TGTGCCAGCAGTTCAGGACAGGGCGAGCTTTACGAGCAGTACTTC.

The V gene is TRBV5-1, the J gene TRBJ2-1, with D possibly TRBD2 on 6 matching bases. V was trimmed by 2 bases and J by 7 bases, leaving 10 bases between them. In germline, CDR1 is SGHRS, CDR2 YFSETQ. The length of the CDR3 is 13 residues. The CDR3 protein is CASSLAGWNEQFF. The DNA of the CDR3 is TGCGCCAGCAGCTTAGCGGGTTGGAATGAGCAGTTCTTC. The variable domain in full, with the rest retrieved from reference TRBV5-1 and TRBJ2-1, is KAGVTQTPRYLIKTRGQQVTLSCSPISGHRSVSWYQQTPGQGLQFLFEYFSETQRNKGNFPGRFSGRQFSNSRSEMNVSTLELGDSALYLCASSLAGWNEQFFGPGTRLTVL.

V gene TRBV4-2 combines with J gene TRBJ2-1, with 8 bases aligning to TRBD1. Germline V gene data show CDR1 as LGHNA and CDR2 as YNFKEQ. Losses at the gene ends were 1 base for V and 2 bases for J; bases not matched to a gene: 7. CDR3 length: 17 residues. The DNA of the CDR3 is TGTGCCAGCAGCCAAGCCGGGACAGGAGATCCCTACAATGAGCAGTTCTTC. Its translation is CASSQAGTGDPYNEQFF.

The DNA of the CDR3 is TGTGCCAGCAGTAAAGGGACTAGCGGTTACAATGAGCAGTTCTTC. As protein: CASSKGTSGYNEQFF. The J gene is TRBJ2-1, the V gene TRBV27, with 11 bases lining up with TRBD2. The length of the CDR3 is 15 residues. CDR1 and CDR2 (germline): MNHEY, SMNVEV (reference sequence). V trimming: 5 bases; J trimming: 4 bases; junction bases outside the gene matches: 4.

This clonotype was observed many times. This chain connects TRBV7-8 to TRBJ2-3; D is possibly TRBD1 or TRBD2 (6 bases each). Trimming pared 4 bases from V and 1 base from J, leaving 18 bases between. Germline-derived CDR1 and CDR2 are SGHVS and FQNEAQ. The CDR3 runs to 17 residues. The CDR3 coding sequence is TGTGCCAGCAGCTACCCCCGGGGGCCCCTCCGCACAGATACGCAGTATTTT. Protein: CASSYPRGPLRTDTQYF.

This clonotype was counted only a few times. The chain recombines TRBV7-2 with TRBJ2-1; 12 bases fit TRBD2. There are 16 residues in the CDR3. With 3 bases clipped from V and 7 bases from J, the junction kept 7 bases outside the gene matches. CDR1 is SGHTA, CDR2 FQGNSA, per germline. CDR3 in amino acids: CASSFSLAGGWNEQFF. As DNA, the CDR3 is TGTGCCAGCAGCTTTTCACTAGCGGGAGGATGGAATGAGCAGTTCTTC.

Note on this clonotype: Just one base apart from a much larger clone, this may be a read error. Likely a read error: the CDR3 ends without its conserved phenylalanine or tryptophan. The V call is TRBV20-1, the J call TRBJ2-1; 7 bases line up with TRBD2. Germline CDR1 reads DFQATT; CDR2 reads SNEGSKA (reference sequence). J gave up 4 bases and V 5 bases, and 11 bases lay outside the gene matches. This CDR3 spans 15 amino acids. The CDR3 is CSAPFVGGLYNEQFC. For the CDR3, the DNA is TGCAGTGCTCCCTTCGTGGGAGGGCTATACAATGAGCAGTTCTGC.

This clonotype was observed at least ten times. This chain links TRBV5-1 with TRBJ2-3; D not resolved. V was pared by 3 bases and J by 0 bases, with 11 bases between. CDR3 length: 15 amino acids. The V gene's germline CDR1 is SGHRS and CDR2 YFSETQ. The CDR3 nucleotides read TGCGCCAGCAGCTCGAAGACCTCTAGCACAGATACGCAGTATTTT. Encoded protein: CASSSKTSSTDTQYF.

The chain combines TRBV3-1 with TRBJ2-1, with 13 nucleotides matching TRBD2. Germline trimming cut 2 bases from V and 7 bases from J; bases unmatched to any gene: 2. The CDR3 is 15 residues long. Germline-derived CDR1 and CDR2 are LGHDT and YNNKEL (reference sequence). The CDR3 coding sequence is TGTGCCAGCAGCCAACCGGGACTAGCGGGGAATGAGCAGTTCTTC. This sequence encodes CASSQPGLAGNEQFF.

In this sample, this clonotype turned up many times. V usage is TRBV7-9 and J usage is TRBJ1-1; TRBD1 is a possible D gene (6 bases). CDR1 and CDR2 from the germline V gene are SEHNR and FQNEAQ (reference sequence). V lost 5 bases, J lost 4 bases, and 11 bases lay in between. This CDR3 has 13 amino acids. This chain's CDR3 is CASSTRTVTEAFF. The CDR3 DNA reads TGTGCCAGCAGCACACGGACAGTCACTGAAGCTTTCTTT.

This clonotype has at least ten counts. The gene calls are TRBV12-3 or TRBV12-4 and TRBJ2-5; the D call may be TRBD1 or TRBD2 (6 bases each). This CDR3 region has 15 residues. V lost 5 bases to trimming and J lost 5 bases, with 18 bases between them. DNA for the CDR3: TGTGCCAGCAGTGCCCCTCGGGGGCTGGGCGAGACCCAGTACTTC. It yields the protein CASSAPRGLGETQYF.

The chain uses TRBV18 and TRBJ2-1, with 12 bases lining up with TRBD2. CDR1 is KGHSH and CDR2 is LQKENI in the germline V gene. V lost 6 bases, J lost 10 bases, and 7 bases stayed unmatched. The CDR3 sequence is 14 residues long. The CDR3 reads CASSPELAGGEQFF. In nucleotides, the CDR3 is TGTGCCAGCTCTCCCGAACTAGCGGGAGGCGAGCAGTTCTTC.

Ten or more counts support this clonotype. V usage is TRBV7-9 and J usage is TRBJ2-5, with a tentative D call TRBD1 (5 bases). Germline V gene lookup returns CDR1 SEHNR and CDR2 FQNEAQ (reference sequence). There are 15 residues in the CDR3. Trimming left V 3 bases short and J 2 bases short, with 13 bases between. DNA of the CDR3: TGTGCCAGCAGCTTGAGGCAGGGATTTCAAGAGACCCAGTACTTC. The encoded protein is CASSLRQGFQETQYF. Complete variable domain (other parts from reference TRBV7-9 and TRBJ2-5): DTGVSQNPRHKITKRGQNVTFRCDPISEHNRLYWYRQTLGQGPEFLTYFQNEAQLEKSRLLSDRFSAERPKGSFSTLEIQRTEQGDSAMYLCASSLRQGFQETQYFGPGTRLLVL.

This clonotype has at least ten counts. The chain is built from TRBV29-1 and TRBJ2-5; 11 bases match TRBD2. The CDR3 has 13 residues. Germline assignment: CDR1 SQVTM and CDR2 ANQGSEA. Trimming at V came to 4 bases and at J to 3 bases, leaving 1 base not matched to a gene. CDR3 protein: CSVGLAGKETQYF. The CDR3 bases are TGCAGCGTTGGACTAGCGGGGAAAGAGACCCAGTACTTC.

This clonotype was counted at least ten times. This chain joins TRBV7-9 and TRBJ2-2; 7 bases are shared with TRBD1. The germline CDR1 and CDR2 sequences are SEHNR and FQNEAQ (reference sequence). The V gene end was trimmed by 5 bases and the J gene end by 0 bases; junction bases not matched to a gene: 3. CDR3 length: 15 residues. For the CDR3, the DNA is TGTGCCAGCAGCGGACAGGTTCCGAACACCGGGGAGCTGTTTTTT. Residues: CASSGQVPNTGELFF.

This clonotype was seen many times. The chain employs TRBV27 and TRBJ2-3, with TRBD1 matching 7 bases. Per the germline V gene, CDR1 is MNHEY and CDR2 is SMNVEV (reference sequence). V lost 6 bases to trimming and J lost 1 base; unmatched junction nucleotides: 10. This CDR3 comprises 16 residues. CDR3 sequence reads: CASRGWAGGGTDTQYF. The DNA for the CDR3 is TGTGCCAGCAGGGGGTGGGCAGGGGGAGGCACAGATACGCAGTATTTT.